These T cell receptor beta chains were read from a single sample in a study of T cell responses to AZD1222 COVID-19 vaccine. Only in-frame clones appear in the TCRdb table, and some are missing; sequencing was by immunoSEQ multiplex PCR. The sample records about 180,000 clones, around nine tenths being singletons. Here the sequenced sample was peripheral blood, taken on day 0 of AZD1222 vaccination. The origin of the receptors is an adult in good health. CDR3s include the opening cysteine and the closing phenylalanine or tryptophan. The D gene is left open where the match is weak. Clone size is stated in some rows and not others, as once, few, many or a class when expanded.

TRBV19	-	TRBJ2-7	TRBD1	CASSRSRDRDYEQYF	TGTGCCAGCAGTAGGTCCCGGGACAGGGACTACGAGCAGTACTTC
TRBV24-1	once	TRBJ1-2	TRBD1	CATSDDRGYGYTF	TGTGCCACCAGTGATGACAGGGGCTATGGCTACACCTTC
TRBV11-2	-	TRBJ2-2	TRBD2	CASSLELAGADPGELFF	TGTGCCAGCAGCTTAGAACTAGCGGGTGCTGATCCCGGGGAGCTGTTTTTT
TRBV6-4	-	TRBJ1-5	-	CASNVRDNQPQHF	TGTGCCAGCAATGTGCGGGACAATCAGCCCCAGCATTTT
TRBV6-1	-	TRBJ1-5	-	CASSDLDRGGHYQPQHF	TGTGCCAGCAGTGATCTCGATCGGGGCGGACACTATCAGCCCCAGCATTTT
TRBV24-1	-	TRBJ2-1	-	CATRWEQFF	TGTGCCACCCGATGGGAGCAGTTCTTC
TRBV19	-	TRBJ1-2	-	CASSIGGIDGYTF	TGTGCCAGTAGTATAGGTGGCATCGATGGCTACACCTTC
TRBV18	-	TRBJ1-1	-	CASSPEVNAEAFF	TGTGCCAGCTCACCGGAAGTCAACGCTGAAGCTTTCTTT
TRBV30	-	TRBJ1-2	-	CAWRDNYGYTF	TGTGCCTGGAGAGATAACTATGGCTACACCTTC
TRBV7-9	-	TRBJ1-2	-	CASSFKDSLRLSYGYTF	TGTGCCAGCAGCTTTAAGGACAGCCTTAGGCTATCCTATGGCTACACCTTC
TRBV28	-	TRBJ2-1	-	CASRHNEQFF	TGTGCCAGCCGGCACAATGAGCAGTTCTTC
TRBV25-1	once	TRBJ2-3	-	CASSEGRIFTDTQYF	TGTGCCAGCAGTGAAGGTCGGATCTTCACAGATACGCAGTATTTT
TRBV5-1	-	TRBJ2-5	-	CASSLGRIQETQYF	TGCGCCAGCAGCTTGGGACGGATTCAAGAGACCCAGTACTTC
TRBV2	-	TRBJ2-7	TRBD2	CASSAEGLAVHEQYF	TGTGCCAGCAGTGCTGAGGGACTAGCGGTCCACGAGCAGTACTTC
TRBV5-4	once	TRBJ1-1	-	CASSLRLGPNTEAFF	TGTGCCAGCAGCTTGCGTCTGGGCCCGAACACTGAAGCTTTCTTT
TRBV4-2	-	TRBJ1-2	TRBD1	CASSPIPGQVYGYTF	TGTGCCAGCAGCCCAATCCCGGGACAGGTCTATGGCTACACCTTC
TRBV12-3/TRBV12-4	once	TRBJ1-1	-	CASRGKGTTEAFF	TGTGCCAGCAGGGGGAAAGGTACGACTGAAGCTTTCTTT
TRBV3-1/TRBV3-2	-	TRBJ1-1	TRBD1	CASKDRMNTEAFF	TGTGCCAGTAAGGACAGGATGAACACTGAAGCTTTCTTT
TRBV7-9	-	TRBJ2-7	TRBD1	CASSPRDRLPYEQYF	TGTGCCAGCAGCCCCCGGGACAGGCTTCCCTACGAGCAGTACTTC
TRBV10-3	-	TRBJ2-1	-	CASTRGDTNNEQFF	TGTGCCTCTACACGGGGAGACACGAACAATGAGCAGTTCTTC
TRBV27	-	TRBJ2-7	TRBD1	CASSTRDSYHSYEQYF	TGTGCCAGCAGTACTCGGGACAGCTACCACTCCTACGAGCAGTACTTC
TRBV19	once	TRBJ2-2	TRBD1	CASSRTGGDTGELFF	TGTGCCAGTAGCCGGACAGGGGGGGACACCGGGGAGCTGTTTTTT
TRBV6-5	-	TRBJ2-2	-	CASRIGTSNGELFF	TGTGCCAGCAGGATCGGGACGTCGAACGGGGAGCTGTTTTTT
TRBV15	-	TRBJ2-7	-	CATSRVISPTDYEQYF	TGTGCCACCAGCAGAGTCATATCCCCGACAGACTACGAGCAGTACTTC
TRBV24-1	-	TRBJ2-1	TRBD1	CATSDYRGRDEQFF	TGTGCCACCAGTGATTACAGGGGTCGGGATGAGCAGTTCTTC
TRBV4-1	-	TRBJ1-6	TRBD1	CASSPLSDRGGSPLHF	TGCGCCAGCAGCCCCCTCTCGGACAGGGGCGGATCACCCCTCCACTTT
TRBV24-1	-	TRBJ1-3	-	CATSAPVWAGNTIYF	TGTGCCACCAGTGCCCCCGTTTGGGCTGGAAACACCATATATTTT
TRBV7-9	-	TRBJ1-1	-	CASRSRSAENTEAFF	TGTGCCAGCAGAAGTCGCTCCGCGGAGAACACTGAAGCTTTCTTT
TRBV6-6	-	TRBJ1-3	-	CASLLTIASGNTIYF	TGTGCCAGCTTACTAACGATCGCCTCTGGAAACACCATATATTTT
TRBV7-9	few	TRBJ2-7	TRBD2	CASSAWGLAGYEQYF	TGTGCCAGCAGCGCCTGGGGACTAGCGGGCTACGAGCAGTACTTC
TRBV30	-	TRBJ2-1	TRBD2	CAWSALAGGRDEQFF	TGTGCCTGGAGTGCCTTAGCGGGAGGGAGAGATGAGCAGTTCTTC